The 17 T cell receptor beta chains given below trace back to one sample, sequenced in a study of CD8+CD57+ T cells in acquired aplastic anemia. According to the study, genomic DNA was the template for TCR beta VDJ and CDR3 profiling. TCRdb called the reads again in MiXCR, with one record for every CDR3 protein. The sample has fewer than 200,000 distinct CDR3 sequences, just under 65% seen once. The source material was sorted CD4+, CD8+, or CD8+CD57+ T cells (not recorded which) from PBMCs. All receptors derive from a human donor in good health.

The genes are TRBV9 and TRBJ1-2, with a possible D match to TRBD1 (5 bases). V gave up 0 bases and J gave up 4 bases, with 19 bases separating them. CDR1 is SGDLS and CDR2 is YYNGEE in the germline V gene. CDR3 length equals 17 residues. CDR3 sequence: CASSVDQSRGEAYGYTF. The CDR3, as DNA: TGTGCCAGCAGCGTAGATCAGTCTCGGGGGGAGGCCTATGGCTACACCTTC.

In this sample, this clonotype turned up a few times. This sequence joins TRBV5-1 and TRBJ1-1; D is uncertain. This CDR3 spans 14 amino acids. Germline values: CDR1 SGHRS, CDR2 YFSETQ. V lost 1 base and J 6 bases, leaving 13 bases between the germline ends. This chain's CDR3 is CASSLSGPSPEAFF. The CDR3 DNA follows: TGCGCCAGCAGCTTGTCCGGACCGAGTCCTGAAGCTTTCTTT.

The V call is TRBV5-1, the J call TRBJ2-3; D is possibly TRBD1 or TRBD2 (6 bases each). The germline V gene encodes CDR1 SGHRS and CDR2 YFSETQ. The CDR3 runs 15 residues. Trimming left V 5 bases short and J 0 bases short, with 13 bases between. The CDR3 reads CASRSGEVSTDTQYF. CDR3 DNA sequence: TGCGCCAGCAGGTCAGGGGAGGTTAGCACAGATACGCAGTATTTT.

The chain recombines TRBV20-1 with TRBJ2-7; D possibly corresponds to TRBD2 (6 bases). From germline, CDR1 is DFQATT and CDR2 SNEGSKA (reference sequence). The CDR3 spans 11 residues. Trimming left V 3 bases short and J 4 bases short, with 7 bases between. In DNA, the CDR3 is TGCAGTGCTAGTGGGAGGTACGAGCAGTACTTC. Amino acids: CSASGRYEQYF.

The chain joins TRBV12-3 or TRBV12-4 to TRBJ2-5; the match to TRBD1 covers 7 bases. Trimming at V came to 5 bases and at J to 5 bases, leaving 8 bases not matched to a gene. The CDR3 extends over 14 amino acids. This chain's CDR3 is CASSANRGGETQYF. For the CDR3, the DNA is TGTGCCAGCAGTGCTAACAGGGGCGGGGAGACCCAGTACTTC.

This clonotype occurred a few times. This rearrangement joins TRBV20-1 to TRBJ2-1; 9 bases map to TRBD2. The trim removed 3 bases at V and 4 bases at J, leaving 7 bases unmatched. Per the germline V gene, CDR1 is DFQATT and CDR2 is SNEGSKA (reference sequence). The CDR3 contains 15 residues. The CDR3 protein is CSARTTSGGYNEQFF. Here the CDR3 DNA reads TGCAGTGCTAGGACGACTAGCGGTGGGTACAATGAGCAGTTCTTC.

This clonotype was picked up many times. The V gene is TRBV20-1, the J gene TRBJ2-7; 8 nucleotides agree with TRBD2. This CDR3 has 13 amino acids. Germline V gives CDR1 DFQATT, CDR2 SNEGSKA (reference sequence). With V trimmed by 3 bases and J by 2 bases, 3 bases remained unmatched. DNA of the CDR3: TGCAGTGCTAGTGGGGGACTAGCCTACGAGCAGTACTTC. Translated: CSASGGLAYEQYF.

This clonotype was seen more than once but under ten times. This chain connects TRBV6-6 to TRBJ2-7, with 9 positions matching TRBD1. The ends lost 5 bases at V and 2 bases at J; junction bases unmatched: 7. CDR3 length equals 15 residues. Looked up from germline, CDR1 is MNHNY and CDR2 is SVGAGI (reference sequence). The CDR3 sequence is CASSPQTGGTYEQYF. The CDR3, as DNA: TGTGCCAGCAGTCCTCAGACAGGGGGGACCTACGAGCAGTACTTC.

With respect to this clonotype: The junction does not match germline at one end; this may be a read error. The rearrangement links TRBV7-3 to TRBJ1-1; 7 bases align to TRBD1. Germline assignment: CDR1 SGHTA and CDR2 FQGTGA. The CDR3 spans 14 residues. CDR3 sequence reads: CASSLTGDDTEAFF. CDR3 coding DNA: TGTGCCAGCAGCCTAACAGGGGATGACACTGAAGCTTTCTTT.

The genes are TRBV20-1 and TRBJ1-1; unclear D gene. This CDR3 has 11 residues. Germline V gene lookup returns CDR1 DFQATT and CDR2 SNEGSKA (reference sequence). The V and J ends lost 4 bases and 11 bases respectively, with 14 bases between them. CDR3 sequence reads: CSATRESGAFF. Here the CDR3 DNA reads TGCAGTGCTACCCGGGAATCGGGTGCTTTCTTT.

This clonotype was counted a single time. This chain uses TRBV7-4 with TRBJ1-4, with no clear D. From germline, CDR1 is SGHVT and CDR2 SQSDAQ. This CDR3 has 18 residues. V was cut by 1 base and J by 0 bases, with 15 bases left in between. CDR3 in DNA: TGTGCCAGCAGCTTAGATCCCGCAGACTGGACAACTAATGAAAAACTGTTTTTT. This encodes CASSLDPADWTTNEKLFF.

This clonotype was seen only a few times. This chain joins TRBV10-3 and TRBJ2-7; 8 positions agree with TRBD2. Germline lookup yields CDR1 ENHRY and CDR2 SYGVKD. This CDR3 comprises 14 residues. V shed 8 bases and J 4 bases; nucleotides not matched to a gene: 10. CDR3 DNA sequence: TGTGCCATCCGAGCGGGAGAGGTCGGGTACGAGCAGTACTTC. Translation gives CAIRAGEVGYEQYF.

CDR3 sequence reads: CASSEVGANCLLLDEQFF. DNA of the CDR3: TGCGCCAGCAGTGAAGTGGGGGCAAATTGTCTTCTTTTGGATGAGCAGTTCTTC. The chain joins TRBV10-1 to TRBJ2-1; TRBD1 might be the D (6 bases). Trimming took 3 bases from V and 8 from J, leaving 26 bases between them. Per germline, CDR1 WNHNN and CDR2 SYGVQD (reference sequence). This CDR3 is built from 18 residues.

The rearrangement uses TRBV6-6 and TRBJ1-5, with 7 bases identical to TRBD1. CDR3 length: 14 residues. CDR1 and CDR2 (germline): MNHNY, SVGAGI (reference sequence). With V trimmed by 7 bases and J by 7 bases, 10 bases remained unmatched. CDR3 region: CASTEQGLSQPQHF. Written as DNA, the CDR3 is TGTGCCAGCACCGAACAGGGGCTGAGCCAGCCCCAGCATTTT.

This clonotype has a count of ten or more. CDR3 in DNA: TGCAGTGCTAGAAGGCAGGGTGGAGGTCATGAGCAGTTCTTC. It is translated as CSARRQGGGHEQFF. This chain joins TRBV20-1 and TRBJ2-1, with D perhaps assigned TRBD1 or TRBD2 (5 bases each). Per germline, CDR1 DFQATT and CDR2 SNEGSKA (reference sequence). This CDR3 is 14 amino acids long. Trimming took off 2 bases at V and 8 bases at J, with 16 bases between the two ends.

This chain uses TRBV7-2 with TRBJ2-1; perhaps TRBD1 as D (6 bases). Trimming cost V 5 bases and J 5 bases, with 19 bases left between them. The CDR3 has 16 amino acids. From germline, CDR1 is SGHTA and CDR2 FQGNSA. This CDR3 is CASSTRDKVLHNEQFF. The CDR3 DNA is TGTGCCAGCAGCACCCGGGACAAAGTTCTCCACAATGAGCAGTTCTTC.

This chain uses TRBV20-1 with TRBJ2-7; TRBD1 is a possible D gene (5 bases). Germline CDR1 DFQATT, CDR2 SNEGSKA (reference sequence). The CDR3 length is 13 residues. Trimming cost V 6 bases and J 3 bases, with 15 bases left between them. The CDR3 bases are TGCAGTGCCTGGGGAAGGGGTGTCTACGAGCAGTACTTC. This gives the protein CSAWGRGVYEQYF.